Each of the 23 T cell receptor beta chains below was sequenced from the same sample in a study of Graves' ophthalmopathy and Graves' hyperthyroidism. The authors amplified TCR beta CDR3 regions from RNA transcripts. Scientists carried out first-round RT-PCR using HTBI primers and then a second-round multiplex PCR. MiXCR, run by TCRdb on the multiplex PCR reads, gives a single entry per CDR3 protein. The sample yields hundreds of thousands of distinct CDR3 sequences, roughly 20% seen once. What was sequenced was peripheral blood. The receptor source for this set is a woman aged 18-30 years with stable Graves' hyperthyroidism.

The gene calls are TRBV9 and TRBJ1-1; D gene ambiguous. The CDR3 contains 14 residues. Trimming left V 4 bases short and J 2 bases short, with 12 bases between. CDR1 and CDR2 (germline): SGDLS, YYNGEE. CDR3 sequence (DNA): TGTGCCAGCAGCCTGAGAGCGGAAAACACTGAAGCTTTCTTT. Its translation is CASSLRAENTEAFF.

CDR3 loop: CASRDSVAGANVLTF. The CDR3 DNA is TGTGCCAGCAGAGACAGTGTTGCTGGGGCCAACGTCCTGACTTTC. The gene calls are TRBV6-4 and TRBJ2-6, with D possibly being TRBD1 (5 bases). V dropped 6 bases and J dropped 2 bases, with 11 bases sitting between them. The CDR3 is 15 amino acids. Germline V lookup: CDR1 MRHNA, CDR2 SNTAGT.

This clonotype has at least ten counts. This chain links TRBV19 with TRBJ1-5; D gene unclear. Trimming took 7 bases from V and 3 from J, leaving 10 bases between them. Germline loops: CDR1 LNHDA, CDR2 SQIVND (reference sequence). This CDR3 has 13 amino acids. CDR3 in amino acids: CASTEAINQPQHF. CDR3 bases: TGTGCCAGTACTGAGGCTATCAATCAGCCCCAGCATTTT.

There are many counts of this clonotype. The rearrangement uses TRBV2 and TRBJ2-5; D is unclear. In germline, CDR1 is SNHLY, CDR2 FYNNEI. CDR3 length: 13 amino acids. V was trimmed by 4 bases and J by 3 bases, leaving 9 bases between them. The CDR3 DNA is TGTGCCAGCAGTGCTTACAAAAAAGAGACCCAGTACTTC. Protein sequence: CASSAYKKETQYF.

There are many counts of this clonotype. The chain has TRBV2 and TRBJ2-5; 9 bases agree with TRBD2. Germline CDR1 SNHLY, CDR2 FYNNEI. The CDR3 is made up of 15 amino acids. With V trimmed by 4 bases and J by 2 bases, 5 bases remained unmatched. CDR3 sequence: CASSANSGGQETQYF. The CDR3 DNA reads as TGTGCCAGCAGTGCGAATAGCGGGGGACAAGAGACCCAGTACTTC.

This clonotype was recorded many times. This sequence joins TRBV12-3 or TRBV12-4 and TRBJ2-7; maybe TRBD1 (6 bases). The CDR3 extends over 16 amino acids. Trimming shortened V by 5 bases and J by 7 bases, and 24 bases separated the two germline ends. The DNA of the CDR3 is TGTGCCAGCAGTCCTACTCCCGGGACAACGGGATCTGAGCAGTACTTC. The encoded protein is CASSPTPGTTGSEQYF.

This clonotype was recorded a few times. The V gene is TRBV10-3, the J gene TRBJ2-7, with 7 bases that match TRBD1. Germline lookup yields CDR1 ENHRY and CDR2 SYGVKD. The CDR3 is made up of 13 amino acids. Trimming took 4 bases from V and 7 from J; bases not matched to a gene: 7. This CDR3 reads CAISAGTAREQYF. CDR3 DNA: TGTGCCATCAGTGCCGGGACAGCGAGAGAGCAGTACTTC.

The chain is built from TRBV6-2 or TRBV6-3 and TRBJ2-6; D is unclear. Germline assignment: CDR1 MNHEY and CDR2 SVGEGT. CDR3 length: 13 amino acids. Between the trimmed V and J ends, which lost 0 bases and 7 bases, there was a span of 4 bases. The CDR3 spells CASSYSPANVLTF. The CDR3 DNA sequence: TGTGCCAGCAGTTACTCGCCCGCCAACGTCCTGACTTTC.

This clonotype was counted at least ten times. The gene calls are TRBV29-1 and TRBJ1-1, with TRBD1 matching over 9 bases. This CDR3 comprises 13 residues. The V segment lost 6 bases and the J segment 4 bases; nucleotides outside the gene matches: 6. Looked up from germline, CDR1 is SQVTM and CDR2 is ANQGSEA. CDR3 sequence (DNA): TGCAGCGTGGGGGACAGGGCGGGCACTGAAGCTTTCTTT. It translates to CSVGDRAGTEAFF.

This clonotype was seen at least ten times. J is TRBJ1-5 and V is TRBV20-1; D may be TRBD1 (6 bases). Trimming cost V 3 bases and J 2 bases, with 11 bases left between them. Germline V CDR1 and CDR2: DFQATT, SNEGSKA (reference sequence). The CDR3 extends over 14 amino acids. The CDR3 reads CSASSGGGNQPQHF. The CDR3 DNA follows: TGCAGTGCTAGTTCTGGGGGCGGCAATCAGCCCCAGCATTTT.

The V gene is TRBV28, the J gene TRBJ1-2; a weak D match, TRBD1 (5 bases). Trimming took off 2 bases at V and 0 bases at J, with 13 bases between the two ends. CDR1 MDHEN and CDR2 SYDVKM come from the germline V gene. CDR3 length: 16 residues. The CDR3 is CASSLGGPVSNYGYTF. The CDR3 DNA is TGTGCCAGCAGTTTAGGGGGACCGGTATCTAACTATGGCTACACCTTC.

The chain combines TRBV5-1 with TRBJ1-1; no clear D. The germline V gene has CDR1 SGHRS and CDR2 YFSETQ. The V end lost 1 base, the J end lost 3 bases, and 7 bases lay between the germline ends. The CDR3 totals 13 residues. As DNA, the CDR3 is TGCGCCAGCAGCTTGTCGGCAGACACTGAAGCTTTCTTT. It encodes CASSLSADTEAFF.

This clonotype came up many times. V is TRBV15 and J is TRBJ2-5, with 7 bases that match TRBD1. The CDR3 has 17 amino acids. V shed 1 base and J 5 bases; nucleotides not matched to a gene: 13. Germline V gene lookup returns CDR1 LNHNV and CDR2 YYDKDF (reference sequence). CDR3 DNA sequence: TGTGCCACCAGCAGAGGAGTAGGGACAGTGTTAGGGGAGACCCAGTACTTC. It encodes CATSRGVGTVLGETQYF.

Many counts were recorded for this clonotype. The chain uses TRBV7-3 and TRBJ2-7; 8 bases agree with TRBD2. Germline V gene lookup returns CDR1 SGHTA and CDR2 FQGTGA. This CDR3 has 12 residues. Losses at the gene ends were 10 bases for V and 4 bases for J; bases not matched to a gene: 6. The CDR3, as DNA: TGTGCCACCCGGGGGGGCGCATACGAGCAGTACTTC. As protein: CATRGGAYEQYF.

J is TRBJ1-1 and V is TRBV12-3 or TRBV12-4; D is unresolved. The CDR3 is 14 residues long. Deletions cut 2 bases from V and 5 bases from J, with 12 bases between. The CDR3 spells CASSLKFAGTEAFF. Written as DNA, the CDR3 is TGTGCCAGCAGTTTAAAATTCGCTGGGACTGAAGCTTTCTTT.

This chain uses TRBV12-3 or TRBV12-4 with TRBJ2-7; 12 bases match TRBD2. This CDR3 comprises 15 residues. V dropped 5 bases and J dropped 6; count of bases not matched to a gene: 8. CDR3 sequence: CASSISRLAGAEQYF. The CDR3 DNA reads TGTGCCAGCAGTATAAGTCGACTAGCGGGAGCCGAGCAGTACTTC.

The chain recombines TRBV5-1 with TRBJ2-2, with D possibly matching TRBD2 (6 bases). Trimming removed 2 bases from V and 7 bases from J, with 15 bases in between. CDR1 is SGHRS and CDR2 is YFSETQ in the germline V gene. This CDR3 region has 15 residues. CDR3 amino acids: CASSFVGTGDGELFF. The DNA of the CDR3 is TGCGCCAGCAGCTTTGTCGGGACTGGGGACGGGGAGCTGTTTTTT.

This clonotype was found many times. The chain uses TRBV12-3 or TRBV12-4 and TRBJ2-7, with no clear D. The CDR3 is 12 amino acids. The germline V and J ends were trimmed by 5 bases and 3 bases, with 8 bases remaining between them. CDR3: CASSADGYEQYF. The CDR3 DNA reads TGTGCCAGCAGTGCGGACGGCTACGAGCAGTACTTC.

This clonotype has only one observation. The final CDR3 position lacks the conserved phenylalanine or tryptophan, pointing to a likely read error. This chain connects TRBV7-2 to TRBJ2-5; D possibly matches TRBD1 or TRBD2 (5 bases each). The CDR3 loop spans 15 amino acids. The germline V gene has CDR1 SGHTA and CDR2 FQGNSA. CDR3 sequence: CASSSEEGTQESQYC. For the CDR3, the DNA is TGTGCCAGCAGCTCCGAAGAGGGGACCCAAGAGTCCCAGTACTGC.

The sample holds a few counts of this clonotype. V is TRBV19 and J is TRBJ1-5; 7 bases agree with TRBD1. V was pared by 10 bases and J by 0 bases, with 6 bases of the junction left unmatched. This CDR3 contains 14 residues. Germline V lookup: CDR1 LNHDA, CDR2 SQIVND (reference sequence). The CDR3, as DNA: TGTGCCATCGGACAGGCGCTTAGCAATCAGCCCCAGCATTTT. Translated, it gives CAIGQALSNQPQHF.

Many counts were recorded for this clonotype. The genes are TRBV7-8 and TRBJ2-7; the match to TRBD2 covers 7 bases. V dropped 5 bases and J dropped 4; count of bases not matched to a gene: 11. Germline V lookup: CDR1 SGHVS, CDR2 FQNEAQ. This CDR3 is built from 15 residues. CDR3 amino acids: CASSVSGGSAYEQYF. The CDR3 DNA reads TGTGCCAGCAGCGTATCGGGGGGTAGTGCTTACGAGCAGTACTTC.

In DNA form, the CDR3 reads TGTGCCAGCAGTGTACTAGCGGGACCCGGGGCCCCGAACACCGGGGAGCTGTTTTTT. Amino acid sequence: CASSVLAGPGAPNTGELFF. The J gene is TRBJ2-2, the V gene TRBV2; TRBD2 matches 10 bases. Germline CDR1 and CDR2: SNHLY and FYNNEI. The CDR3 contains 19 residues. V trimming: 4 bases; J trimming: 0 bases; junction bases outside the gene matches: 11.

This clonotype showed up many times. The chain joins TRBV12-3 or TRBV12-4 to TRBJ1-1, with a weak D call TRBD1 (5 bases). V shed 5 bases and J shed 1 base, with 11 bases lying between them. The CDR3 has 14 residues. The CDR3 loop reads CASSAGTENTEAFF. As DNA, the CDR3 is TGTGCCAGCAGTGCCGGGACGGAGAACACTGAAGCTTTCTTT.